One sample yielded the 18 T cell receptor beta chains listed below, sequenced in a study of response to subunit inactivated influenza vaccine. TCRdb analysed the RT-PCR reads with MiXCR anew, one entry per CDR3 protein. The data hold some 800,000 distinct CDR3 sequences, with 20% to 25% observed a single time. The specimen was PBMCs from blood, collected roughly 5 days after vaccination. These receptor sequences come from a man aged 50 to 59 who received an inactivated influenza vaccine.

The chain employs TRBV7-8 and TRBJ1-5; D remains unclear. The CDR3 has 14 residues. Trimming took 3 bases from V and 3 from J, leaving 9 bases between them. Germline V lookup: CDR1 SGHVS, CDR2 FQNEAQ. Here the CDR3 DNA reads TGTGCCAGCAGCTTCGCAGGAAACAATCAGCCCCAGCATTTT. This translates into CASSFAGNNQPQHF.

This clonotype came up a few times. V usage is TRBV20-1 and J usage is TRBJ2-1; TRBD2 matches 11 bases. Germline values: CDR1 DFQATT, CDR2 SNEGSKA (reference sequence). The CDR3 is 14 amino acids. J gave up 5 bases and V 6 bases, and 6 bases lay outside the gene matches. The CDR3 DNA reads TGCAGTGCCAAGGGGACTAGCGGAAACAATGAGCAGTTCTTC. It codes for CSAKGTSGNNEQFF.

The CDR3, as DNA: TGTGCCAGCAACCCAGCGGGAGCGTACCTGAATACGCAGTATTTT. It translates to CASNPAGAYLNTQYF. This chain joins TRBV7-9 and TRBJ2-3; 8 nucleotides align to TRBD2. V lost 7 bases to trimming and J lost 7 bases; unmatched junction nucleotides: 13. Germline lookup yields CDR1 SEHNR and CDR2 FQNEAQ (reference sequence). The CDR3 loop spans 15 amino acids.

The chain employs TRBV4-3 and TRBJ2-1; possibly TRBD2 for D (5 bases). The V end was cut by 4 bases, the J end by 0 bases, with 13 bases between. The CDR3 length is 16 residues. CDR1 LGHNA and CDR2 YSLEER come from the germline V gene. The CDR3 spells CASSLMDLSSYNEQFF. The DNA of the CDR3 is TGCGCCAGCAGCCTTATGGACTTGAGCTCCTACAATGAGCAGTTCTTC.

This clonotype was seen only a few times. This sequence joins TRBV27 and TRBJ2-7; 14 bases are shared with TRBD2. CDR1 and CDR2 from the germline V gene are MNHEY and SMNVEV (reference sequence). The trim removed 4 bases at V and 6 bases at J, leaving 8 bases unmatched. The CDR3 has 16 amino acids. CDR3 loop: CASSSWTSGRSVEQYF. The CDR3 DNA reads as TGTGCCAGCAGTTCCTGGACTAGCGGGAGGTCTGTCGAGCAGTACTTC.

This clonotype was found many times. V usage is TRBV5-1 and J usage is TRBJ1-6; D is undetermined. CDR3 length: 12 residues. Germline V gene lookup returns CDR1 SGHRS and CDR2 YFSETQ. V gave up 0 bases and J gave up 17 bases, with 12 bases separating them. The CDR3: CASSLDGQVVHF. CDR3 coding DNA: TGCGCCAGCAGCTTGGACGGCCAGGTTGTCCACTTT. Looking up the rest from reference TRBV5-1 and TRBJ1-6 gives the full variable domain: KAGVTQTPRYLIKTRGQQVTLSCSPISGHRSVSWYQQTPGQGLQFLFEYFSETQRNKGNFPGRFSGRQFSNSRSEMNVSTLELGDSALYLCASSLDGQVVHFGNGTRLTVT.

The chain couples TRBV5-4 to TRBJ2-1; D may be TRBD2 (5 bases). Germline CDR1 and CDR2: SGHNT and YYREEE (reference sequence). CDR3 length: 13 amino acids. The V end was cut by 6 bases, the J end by 9 bases, with 16 bases between. The CDR3 reads CASTRGGGGEQFF. In nucleotides, the CDR3 is TGTGCCAGCACCCGCGGAGGCGGCGGTGAGCAGTTCTTC. The entire variable domain, with the rest obtained from reference TRBV5-4 and TRBJ2-1, is as follows: ETGVTQSPTHLIKTRGQQVTLRCSSQSGHNTVSWYQQALGQGPQFIFQYYREEENGRGNFPPRFSGLQFPNYSSELNVNALELDDSALYLCASTRGGGGEQFFGPGTRLTVL.

As for this clonotype: A read error may account for a junction end that differs from germline. The V and J genes are TRBV5-4 and TRBJ2-2; the match to TRBD2 covers 11 bases. CDR3 size: 18 residues. Germline V CDR1 and CDR2: SGHNT, YYREEE (reference sequence). The CDR3 protein is CASTLAGTLAGGTGELFF. In DNA form, the CDR3 reads TGCGCCAGCACCTTGGCGGGGACCCTAGCGGGGGGCACCGGGGAGCTGTTTTTT.

This chain uses TRBV29-1 with TRBJ1-1; no reliable D call. V was pared by 6 bases and J by 3 bases, with 11 bases between. Germline V gene lookup returns CDR1 SQVTM and CDR2 ANQGSEA. CDR3 length: 12 residues. Written as DNA, the CDR3 is TGCAGCGTACTCAGGTCGGACACTGAAGCTTTCTTT. Encoded protein: CSVLRSDTEAFF.

This clonotype was counted a few times. The V and J genes are TRBV12-3 or TRBV12-4 and TRBJ2-7; the D gene is possibly TRBD2 (7 bases). The CDR3 totals 13 residues. V lost 7 bases to trimming and J lost 7 bases, with 17 bases between them. The DNA of the CDR3 is TGTGCCAGCACCCTGGCGGGGGCGGGGGAGCAGTACTTC. As protein: CASTLAGAGEQYF.

The chain carries TRBV7-3 and TRBJ2-1, with 10 bases that match TRBD1. The CDR3 is 15 residues long. Per the germline V gene, CDR1 is SGHTA and CDR2 is FQGTGA. V gave up 2 bases and J gave up 9 bases; unmatched junction bases: 7. The CDR3 DNA is TGTGCCAGCAGCTTAGGGGAGACAGGGGGCGGTGAGCAGTTCTTC. Its protein is CASSLGETGGGEQFF.

The chain is built from TRBV19 and TRBJ2-1, with TRBD2 matching 12 bases. Germline CDR1 reads LNHDA; CDR2 reads SQIVND (reference sequence). The V gene end was trimmed by 4 bases and the J gene end by 4 bases; junction bases not matched to a gene: 5. The CDR3 spans 16 residues. The CDR3 nucleotides are TGTGCCAGTAGTACTCGGACTAGCGGGGTATACAATGAGCAGTTCTTC. Its protein is CASSTRTSGVYNEQFF. Drawing the rest from reference TRBV19 and TRBJ2-1, the complete variable domain is DGGITQSPKYLFRKEGQNVTLSCEQNLNHDAMYWYRQDPGQGLRLIYYSQIVNDFQKGDIAEGYSVSREKKESFPLTVTSAQKNPTAFYLCASSTRTSGVYNEQFFGPGTRLTVL.

The rearrangement links TRBV12-3 or TRBV12-4 to TRBJ1-5, with 8 bases aligning to TRBD1. There are 14 residues in the CDR3. V shed 6 bases and J 5 bases; nucleotides not matched to a gene: 6. The CDR3 nucleotides read TGTGCCAGCAGGACTACAGGGGGGGATCAGCCCCAGCATTTT. Translated: CASRTTGGDQPQHF.

The chain is built from TRBV5-1 and TRBJ2-1; 11 nucleotides match TRBD2. Germline values: CDR1 SGHRS, CDR2 YFSETQ. CDR3 length: 15 amino acids. Trimming removed 5 bases from V and 9 bases from J; junction bases left unmatched: 10. Written as DNA, the CDR3 is TGCGCCAGCAGGTTAGCGGGAGGGCCCTCCGGTGAGCAGTTCTTC. It encodes CASRLAGGPSGEQFF. The full variable domain, with the rest looked up from reference TRBV5-1 and TRBJ2-1, is KAGVTQTPRYLIKTRGQQVTLSCSPISGHRSVSWYQQTPGQGLQFLFEYFSETQRNKGNFPGRFSGRQFSNSRSEMNVSTLELGDSALYLCASRLAGGPSGEQFFGPGTRLTVL.

This clonotype appeared a few times. J is TRBJ1-5 and V is TRBV28; no reliable D call. The V end lost 2 bases, the J end lost 5 bases, and 22 bases lay between the germline ends. Germline loops: CDR1 MDHEN, CDR2 SYDVKM. The CDR3 extends over 18 amino acids. The CDR3 sequence is CASSLKPKWRKRDQPQHF. The CDR3 nucleotides are TGTGCCAGCAGTTTAAAACCCAAGTGGAGGAAACGGGATCAGCCCCAGCATTTT.

At least ten counts were recorded for this clonotype. V and J are TRBV7-2 and TRBJ2-7; 11 bases map to TRBD2. Germline V gene lookup returns CDR1 SGHTA and CDR2 FQGNSA. Germline trimming cut 3 bases from V and 0 bases from J; bases unmatched to any gene: 1. The CDR3 length is 15 residues. CDR3 in DNA: TGTGCCAGCAGCTTCGGACTAGCGGGCTCCTACGAGCAGTACTTC. Translated: CASSFGLAGSYEQYF.

This clonotype was seen a few times. This sequence joins TRBV4-2 and TRBJ2-7, with 7 nucleotides matching TRBD1. The CDR3 totals 16 residues. The germline gives CDR1 LGHNA, CDR2 YNFKEQ. The V segment lost 6 bases and the J segment 2 bases; nucleotides outside the gene matches: 13. The CDR3 is CASRFDRDSLTYEQYF. As DNA, the CDR3 is TGTGCCAGCAGATTCGACCGGGACAGCCTCACCTACGAGCAGTACTTC.

This clonotype showed up just a few times. The gene calls are TRBV5-1 and TRBJ2-1; tentatively, D is TRBD1 (5 bases). V was shortened by 4 bases and J by 7 bases, with 12 bases between the two germline ends. Germline CDR1 and CDR2: SGHRS and YFSETQ. The CDR3 sequence is 13 residues long. CDR3 residues: CASSDSIANEQFF. DNA of the CDR3: TGCGCCAGCAGCGACAGTATTGCAAATGAGCAGTTCTTC. Full variable domain (remainder filled in from reference TRBV5-1 and TRBJ2-1): KAGVTQTPRYLIKTRGQQVTLSCSPISGHRSVSWYQQTPGQGLQFLFEYFSETQRNKGNFPGRFSGRQFSNSRSEMNVSTLELGDSALYLCASSDSIANEQFFGPGTRLTVL.